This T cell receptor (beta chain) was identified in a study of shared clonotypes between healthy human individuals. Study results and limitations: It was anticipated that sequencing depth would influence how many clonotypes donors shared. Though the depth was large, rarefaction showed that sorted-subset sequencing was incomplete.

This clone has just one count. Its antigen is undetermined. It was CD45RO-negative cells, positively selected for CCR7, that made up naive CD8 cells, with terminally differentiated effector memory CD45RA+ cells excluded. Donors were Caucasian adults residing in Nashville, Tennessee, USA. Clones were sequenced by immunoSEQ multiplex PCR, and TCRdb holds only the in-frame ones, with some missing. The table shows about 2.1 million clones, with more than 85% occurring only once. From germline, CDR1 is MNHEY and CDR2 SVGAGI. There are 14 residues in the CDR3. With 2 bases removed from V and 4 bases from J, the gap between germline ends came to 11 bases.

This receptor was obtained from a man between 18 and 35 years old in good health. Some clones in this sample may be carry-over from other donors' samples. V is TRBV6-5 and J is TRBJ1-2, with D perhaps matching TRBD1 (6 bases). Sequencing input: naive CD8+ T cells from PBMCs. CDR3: CASSYAEGGYGYTF. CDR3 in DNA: TGTGCCAGCAGTTACGCAGAGGGGGGCTATGGCTACACCTTC.